This T cell receptor beta chain was captured by sequencing in a study of shared clonotypes between healthy human individuals. Approximately 28,000 T cell genomes (approximately 300 ng DNA) went into each PBMC replicate. The assay was immunoSEQ multiplex PCR, and TCRdb's table has in-frame clones only and misses some. This table holds more than 400,000 clones, approximately 84% found once. The sequence was obtained from a woman between 40 and 50 years old in good health. Some clones in this sample may be carry-over from other donors' samples. The specimen was PBMCs.

Written as DNA, the CDR3 is TGTGCCAGCAGTTTATCGCGTGGGAGTGAGCAGTTCTTC. Its translation: CASSLSRGSEQFF. The V call is TRBV27, the J call TRBJ2-1; D is possibly TRBD2 (5 bases). The germline CDR1 and CDR2 sequences are MNHEY and SMNVEV (reference sequence). The CDR3 is 13 residues long. With 0 bases removed from V and 9 bases from J, the gap between germline ends came to 9 bases.